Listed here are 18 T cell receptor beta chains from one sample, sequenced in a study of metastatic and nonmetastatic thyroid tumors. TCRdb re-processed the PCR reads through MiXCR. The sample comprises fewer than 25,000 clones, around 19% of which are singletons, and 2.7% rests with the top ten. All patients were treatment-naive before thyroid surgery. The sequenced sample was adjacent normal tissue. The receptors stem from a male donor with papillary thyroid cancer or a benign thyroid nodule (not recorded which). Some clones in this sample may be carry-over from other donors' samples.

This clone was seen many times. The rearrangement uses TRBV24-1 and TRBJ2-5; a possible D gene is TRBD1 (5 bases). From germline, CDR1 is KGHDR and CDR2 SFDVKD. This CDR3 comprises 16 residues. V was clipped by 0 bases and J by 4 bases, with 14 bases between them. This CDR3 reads CATSDLRQGRAETQYF. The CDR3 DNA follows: TGTGCCACCAGTGATTTGCGGCAGGGAAGGGCAGAGACCCAGTACTTC.

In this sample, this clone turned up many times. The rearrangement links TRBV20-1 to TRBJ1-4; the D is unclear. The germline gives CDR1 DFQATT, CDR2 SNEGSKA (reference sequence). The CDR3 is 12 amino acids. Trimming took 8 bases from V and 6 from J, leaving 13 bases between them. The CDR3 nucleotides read TGCAGTCAAGAGGGAGGTGATGAAAAACTGTTTTTT. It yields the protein CSQEGGDEKLFF.

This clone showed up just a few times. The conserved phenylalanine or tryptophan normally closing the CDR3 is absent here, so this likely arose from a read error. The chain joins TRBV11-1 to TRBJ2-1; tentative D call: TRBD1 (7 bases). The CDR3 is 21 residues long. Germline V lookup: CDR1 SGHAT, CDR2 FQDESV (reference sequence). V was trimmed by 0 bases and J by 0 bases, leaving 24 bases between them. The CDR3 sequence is CASSLAPSGLIRDSSYNEQFC. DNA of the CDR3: TGTGCCAGCAGCTTAGCGCCGTCGGGACTTATACGGGACAGCTCCTACAATGAGCAGTTCTGC.

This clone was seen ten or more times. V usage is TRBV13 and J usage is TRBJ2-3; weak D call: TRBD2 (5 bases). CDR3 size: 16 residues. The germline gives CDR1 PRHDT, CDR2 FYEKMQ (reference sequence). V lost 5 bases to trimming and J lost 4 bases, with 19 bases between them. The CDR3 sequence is CASSTRYDTRPDTQYF. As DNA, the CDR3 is TGTGCCAGCAGCACCCGGTATGATACTAGACCAGATACGCAGTATTTT.

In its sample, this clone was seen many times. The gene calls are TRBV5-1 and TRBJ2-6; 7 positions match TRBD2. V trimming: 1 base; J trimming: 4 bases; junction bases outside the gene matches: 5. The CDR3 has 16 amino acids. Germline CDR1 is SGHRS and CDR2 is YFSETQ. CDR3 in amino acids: CASSLRGGAGANVLTF. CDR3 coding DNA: TGCGCCAGCAGCTTGCGGGGAGGGGCGGGGGCCAACGTCCTGACTTTC.

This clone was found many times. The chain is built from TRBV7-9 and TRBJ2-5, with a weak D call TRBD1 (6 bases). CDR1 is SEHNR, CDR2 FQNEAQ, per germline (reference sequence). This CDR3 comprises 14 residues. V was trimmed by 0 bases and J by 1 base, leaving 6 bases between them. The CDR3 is CASSLAGGQETQYF. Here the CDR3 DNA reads TGTGCCAGCAGCTTAGCAGGGGGCCAAGAGACCCAGTACTTC.

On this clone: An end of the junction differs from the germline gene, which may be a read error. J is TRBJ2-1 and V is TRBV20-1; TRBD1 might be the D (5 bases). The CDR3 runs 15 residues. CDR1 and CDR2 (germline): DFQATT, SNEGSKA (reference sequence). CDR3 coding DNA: TGCAGTGCTAGAGATTCGACACAGGTTGGCAATGGGCAGTTCTTC. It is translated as CSARDSTQVGNGQFF.

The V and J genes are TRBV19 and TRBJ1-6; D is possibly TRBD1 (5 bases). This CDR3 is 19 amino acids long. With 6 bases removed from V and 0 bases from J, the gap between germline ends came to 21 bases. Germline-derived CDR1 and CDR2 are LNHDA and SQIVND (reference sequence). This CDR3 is CASSQLGGSDSSYNSPLHF. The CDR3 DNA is TGTGCCAGTAGCCAGCTGGGAGGGTCTGACAGCTCCTATAATTCACCCCTCCACTTT.

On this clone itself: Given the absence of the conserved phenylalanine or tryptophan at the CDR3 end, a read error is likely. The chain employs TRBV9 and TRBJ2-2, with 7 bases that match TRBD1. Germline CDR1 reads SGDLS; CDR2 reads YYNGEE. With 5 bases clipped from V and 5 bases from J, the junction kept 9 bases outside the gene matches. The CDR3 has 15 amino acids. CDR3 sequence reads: CASREATGITGELFI. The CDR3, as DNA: TGTGCCAGCAGGGAAGCGACAGGGATTACCGGGGAGCTGTTTATT.

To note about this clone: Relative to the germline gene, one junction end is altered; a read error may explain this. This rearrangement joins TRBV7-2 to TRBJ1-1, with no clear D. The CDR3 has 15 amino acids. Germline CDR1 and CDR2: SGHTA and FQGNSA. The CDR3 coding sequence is TGTGCCAGCAGCCCGTTGTACAGTCGGAACACTGAGGCTTTCTTT. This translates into CASSPLYSRNTEAFF.

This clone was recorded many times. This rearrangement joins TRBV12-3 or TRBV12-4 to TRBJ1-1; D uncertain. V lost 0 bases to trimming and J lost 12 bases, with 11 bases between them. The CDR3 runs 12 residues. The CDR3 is CASSLAGERPFF. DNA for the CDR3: TGTGCCAGCAGTTTAGCAGGTGAGAGGCCTTTCTTT.

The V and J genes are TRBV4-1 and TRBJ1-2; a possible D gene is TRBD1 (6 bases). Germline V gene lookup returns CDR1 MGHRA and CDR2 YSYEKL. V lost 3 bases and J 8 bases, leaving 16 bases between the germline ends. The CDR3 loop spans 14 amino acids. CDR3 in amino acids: CASSQVGGAKGYTF. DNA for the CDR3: TGCGCCAGCAGCCAGGTGGGGGGCGCGAAAGGCTACACCTTC.

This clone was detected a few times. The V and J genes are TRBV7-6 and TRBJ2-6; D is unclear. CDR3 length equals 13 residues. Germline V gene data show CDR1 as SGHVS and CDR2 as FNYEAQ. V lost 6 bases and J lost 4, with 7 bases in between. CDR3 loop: CASRHHGANVLTF. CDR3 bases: TGTGCCAGCAGACACCACGGGGCCAACGTCCTGACTTTC.

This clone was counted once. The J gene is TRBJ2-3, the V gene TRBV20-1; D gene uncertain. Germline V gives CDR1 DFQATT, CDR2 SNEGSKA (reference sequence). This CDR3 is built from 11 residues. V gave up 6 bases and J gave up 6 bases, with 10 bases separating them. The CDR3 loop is CSAPPGDTQYF. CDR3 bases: TGCAGTGCCCCCCCTGGGGATACGCAGTATTTT.

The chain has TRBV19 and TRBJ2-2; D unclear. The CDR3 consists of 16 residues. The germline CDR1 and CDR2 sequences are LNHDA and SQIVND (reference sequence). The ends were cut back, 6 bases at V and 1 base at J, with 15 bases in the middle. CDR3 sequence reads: CASRIHTLGNTGELFF. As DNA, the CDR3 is TGTGCCAGTAGAATCCACACGTTAGGGAACACCGGGGAGCTGTTTTTT.

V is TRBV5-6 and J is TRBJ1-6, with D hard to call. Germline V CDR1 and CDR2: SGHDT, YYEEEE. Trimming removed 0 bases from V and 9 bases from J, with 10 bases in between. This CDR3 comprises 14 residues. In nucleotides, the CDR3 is TGTGCCAGCAGCTTGGCATGTGAACGTTCACCCCTCCACTTT. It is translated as CASSLACERSPLHF.

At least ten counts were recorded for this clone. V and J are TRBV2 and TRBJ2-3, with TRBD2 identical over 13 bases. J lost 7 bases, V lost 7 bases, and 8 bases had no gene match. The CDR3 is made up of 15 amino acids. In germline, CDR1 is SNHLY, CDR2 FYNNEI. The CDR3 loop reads CASNKLAGGEYTQYF. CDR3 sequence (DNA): TGTGCCAGCAACAAACTAGCGGGAGGGGAATATACGCAGTATTTT.

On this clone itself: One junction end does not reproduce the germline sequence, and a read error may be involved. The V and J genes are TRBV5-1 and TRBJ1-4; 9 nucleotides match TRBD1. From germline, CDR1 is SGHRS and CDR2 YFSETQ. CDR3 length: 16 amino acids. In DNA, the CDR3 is TGTGCCAGCAGCTTCTTTACAGGGGGCGGATGTGAAAAACTGTTTTTT. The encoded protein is CASSFFTGGGCEKLFF. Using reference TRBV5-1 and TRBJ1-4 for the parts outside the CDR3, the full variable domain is KAGVTQTPRYLIKTRGQQVTLSCSPISGHRSVSWYQQTPGQGLQFLFEYFSETQRNKGNFPGRFSGRQFSNSRSEMNVSTLELGDSALYLCASSFFTGGGCEKLFFGSGTQLSVL.